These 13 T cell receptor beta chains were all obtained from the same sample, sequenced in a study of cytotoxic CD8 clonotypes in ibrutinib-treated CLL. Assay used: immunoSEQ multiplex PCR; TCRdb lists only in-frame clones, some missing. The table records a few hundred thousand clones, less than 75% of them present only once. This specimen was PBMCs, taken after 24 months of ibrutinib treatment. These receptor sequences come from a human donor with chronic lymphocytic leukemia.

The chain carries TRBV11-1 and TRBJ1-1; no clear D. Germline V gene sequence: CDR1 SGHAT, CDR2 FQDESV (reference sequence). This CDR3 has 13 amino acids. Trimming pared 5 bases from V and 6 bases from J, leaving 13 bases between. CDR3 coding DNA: TGTGCCAGCAGCATGACCCCAGACGCTGAAGCTTTCTTT. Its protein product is CASSMTPDAEAFF.

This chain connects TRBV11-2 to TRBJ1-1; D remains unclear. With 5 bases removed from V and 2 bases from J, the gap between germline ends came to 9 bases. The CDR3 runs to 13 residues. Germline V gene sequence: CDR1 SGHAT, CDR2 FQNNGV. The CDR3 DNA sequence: TGTGCCAGCAGCACCGGACTTAACACTGAAGCTTTCTTT. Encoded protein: CASSTGLNTEAFF.

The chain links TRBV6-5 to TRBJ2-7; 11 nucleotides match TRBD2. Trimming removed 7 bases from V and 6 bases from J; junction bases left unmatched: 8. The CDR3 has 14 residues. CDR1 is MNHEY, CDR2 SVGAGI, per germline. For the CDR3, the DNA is TGTGCCAGCAAGACACTAGCGGGAGCTGGCGAGCAGTACTTC. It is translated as CASKTLAGAGEQYF.

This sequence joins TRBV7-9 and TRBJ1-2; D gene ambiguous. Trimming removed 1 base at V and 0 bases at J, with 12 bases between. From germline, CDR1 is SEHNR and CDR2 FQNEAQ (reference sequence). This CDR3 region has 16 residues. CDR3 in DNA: TGTGCCAGCAGCTTAGTCCTAGGGCAGCCTAACTATGGCTACACCTTC. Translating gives CASSLVLGQPNYGYTF.

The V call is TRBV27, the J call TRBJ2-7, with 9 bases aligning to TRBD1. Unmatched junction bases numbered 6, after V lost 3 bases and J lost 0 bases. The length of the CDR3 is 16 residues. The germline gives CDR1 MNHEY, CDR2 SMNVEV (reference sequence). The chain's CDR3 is CASSFRGQGYSYEQYF. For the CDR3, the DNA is TGTGCCAGCAGTTTCCGGGGACAGGGATACTCCTACGAGCAGTACTTC.

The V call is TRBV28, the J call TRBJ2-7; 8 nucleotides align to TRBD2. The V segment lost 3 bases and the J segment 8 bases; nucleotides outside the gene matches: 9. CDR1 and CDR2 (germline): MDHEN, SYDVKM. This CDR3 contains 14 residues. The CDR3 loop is CASSFWLAGSQQYF. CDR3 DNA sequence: TGTGCCAGCAGTTTCTGGCTAGCGGGTTCGCAGCAGTACTTC. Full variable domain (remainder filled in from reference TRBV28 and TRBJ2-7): DVKVTQSSRYLVKRTGEKVFLECVQDMDHENMFWYRQDPGLGLRLIYFSYDVKMKEKGDIPEGYSVSREKKERFSLILESASTNQTSMYLCASSFWLAGSQQYFGPGTRLTVT.

This chain's CDR3 is CASSVGSGGKTGELFF. CDR3 DNA: TGTGCCAGCAGCGTAGGTAGCGGGGGAAAGACCGGGGAGCTGTTTTTT. This chain uses TRBV9 with TRBJ2-2; 9 bases align to TRBD2. Germline V lookup: CDR1 SGDLS, CDR2 YYNGEE. V gave up 0 bases and J gave up 5 bases; unmatched junction bases: 5. The CDR3 covers 16 residues.

The CDR3 region is CASSVEGVAGGETQYF. For the CDR3, the DNA is TGTGCCAGCAGCGTAGAAGGGGTAGCGGGAGGCGAGACCCAGTACTTC. The chain uses TRBV9 and TRBJ2-5; the match to TRBD2 covers 10 bases. The CDR3 runs 16 residues. V lost 0 bases, J lost 5 bases, and 7 bases stayed unmatched. Germline V gene data show CDR1 as SGDLS and CDR2 as YYNGEE.

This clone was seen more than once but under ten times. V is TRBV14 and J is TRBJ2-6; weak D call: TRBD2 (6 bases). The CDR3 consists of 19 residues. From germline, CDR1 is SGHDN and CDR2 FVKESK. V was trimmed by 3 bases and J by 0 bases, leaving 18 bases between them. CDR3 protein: CASSHRWALGGSGANVLTF. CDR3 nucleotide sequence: TGTGCCAGCAGCCACCGATGGGCCCTGGGGGGCTCTGGGGCCAACGTCCTGACTTTC.

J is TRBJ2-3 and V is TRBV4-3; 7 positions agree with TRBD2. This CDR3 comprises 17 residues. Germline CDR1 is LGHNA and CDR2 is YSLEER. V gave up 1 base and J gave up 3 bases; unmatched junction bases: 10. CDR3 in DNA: TGCGCCAGCAGCCAAGGTACTGGCGGGAGAGTGACAGATACGCAGTATTTT. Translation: CASSQGTGGRVTDTQYF.

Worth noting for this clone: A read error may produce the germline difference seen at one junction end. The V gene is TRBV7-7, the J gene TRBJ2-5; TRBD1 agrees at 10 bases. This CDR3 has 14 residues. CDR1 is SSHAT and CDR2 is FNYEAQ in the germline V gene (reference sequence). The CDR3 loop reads CASSWKGQGETQYF. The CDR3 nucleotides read TGTGCTAGCAGCTGGAAGGGACAGGGGGAGACCCAGTACTTC.

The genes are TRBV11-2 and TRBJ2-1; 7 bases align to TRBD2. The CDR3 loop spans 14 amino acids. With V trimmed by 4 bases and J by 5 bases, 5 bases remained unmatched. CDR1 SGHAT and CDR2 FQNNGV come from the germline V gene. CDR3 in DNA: TGTGCCAGCAGCTCAAGCGGGGAAGACAATGAGCAGTTCTTC. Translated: CASSSSGEDNEQFF.

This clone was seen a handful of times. CDR3 coding DNA: TGTGCCAGCAGTGACCCTGGGCGGGGCCTTACCTACGAGCAGTACTTC. This encodes CASSDPGRGLTYEQYF. This chain uses TRBV6-1 with TRBJ2-7; D might be TRBD2 (6 bases). The V gene lost 3 bases and the J gene lost 2 bases, with 17 bases spanning the gap. The CDR3 runs 16 residues. Germline lookup yields CDR1 MNHNS and CDR2 SASEGT.